This T cell receptor beta chain was captured in a study of immune cell composition in non-small cell lung cancer. Profiling relied on immunoSEQ multiplex PCR, and the TCRdb table lists in-frame clones only, not all of them. This table has 9,000 to 10,000 clones, almost 70% appearing once. Study observations and caveats: Tumour-reactive clones were not shown to match dominant in vivo tumour clones.

Trimming removed 6 bases from V and 4 bases from J, with 18 bases in between. CDR1 is LNHDA, CDR2 SQIVND, per germline (reference sequence). This CDR3 region has 15 residues. A word on this clone: Its specificity is unknown.

The sequenced sample was lung tumor tissue. The V and J genes are TRBV19 and TRBJ1-1, with D tentatively TRBD1 (6 bases). This TCR came from a human donor with non-small cell lung cancer. The CDR3 spells CASRLQGPEGTEAFF. CDR3 nucleotide sequence: TGTGCCAGTAGACTACAGGGTCCAGAGGGCACTGAAGCTTTCTTT. Full variable domain (outside the CDR3, taken from reference TRBV19 and TRBJ1-1): DGGITQSPKYLFRKEGQNVTLSCEQNLNHDAMYWYRQDPGQGLRLIYYSQIVNDFQKGDIAEGYSVSREKKESFPLTVTSAQKNPTAFYLCASRLQGPEGTEAFFGQGTRLTVV.